Listed below are T cell receptor beta chains from one sample, sequenced in a study of cytomegalovirus exposure and HLA in healthy donors. The method was immunoSEQ multiplex PCR; TCRdb's version includes in-frame clones alone and lacks a portion of them. In the table there are 210,000 or so clones, approximately 81% of which are singletons. Sequencing used PBMCs. These receptors all come from a human donor in good health. Each CDR3 is given with its conserved first and last residue. D genes are given only for firm matches. Clone size, where shown, is once, few, many, or a class for clones that have expanded.

d_gene | j_gene | abundance | v_gene | CDR3aa | CDR3nt
TRBD1 | TRBJ2-7 | once | TRBV7-6 | CASSLLGAGTGTDEQYF | TGTGCCAGCAGCTTATTGGGGGCCGGGACAGGGACCGACGAGCAGTACTTC
NA | TRBJ1-2 | few | TRBV7-9 | CSSSLSQHNNYGYTF | TGTTCCAGCAGCTTATCCCAACACAATAACTATGGCTACACCTTC
TRBD2 | TRBJ2-7 | NA | TRBV4-1 | CASSQGLAAPSYEQYF | TGCGCCAGCAGCCAAGGACTAGCGGCGCCCTCCTACGAGCAGTACTTC
NA | TRBJ1-5 | NA | TRBV10-3 | CATRGTENSNQPQHF | TGTGCCACCCGGGGAACAGAGAATAGCAATCAGCCCCAGCATTTT
TRBD1 | TRBJ1-1 | once | TRBV19 | CASSISAGGTEAFF | TGTGCCAGTAGTATCTCTGCAGGGGGCACTGAAGCTTTCTTT
TRBD2 | TRBJ2-5 | few | TRBV9 | CASSEAPSLAGKETQYF | TGTGCCAGCAGCGAGGCCCCCTCCCTAGCGGGGAAAGAGACCCAGTACTTC
NA | TRBJ1-3 | NA | TRBV19 | CASTGWDPGNTIYF | TGTGCCAGTACGGGGTGGGATCCCGGCAACACCATATATTTT
NA | TRBJ2-1 | NA | TRBV5-1 | CASSFLGATYNEQFF | TGCGCCAGCAGCTTTTTAGGGGCGACCTACAATGAGCAGTTCTTC
NA | TRBJ1-2 | NA | TRBV6-5 | CASSYSAGQGNYGYTF | TGTGCCAGCAGTTACTCTGCCGGACAAGGAAACTATGGCTACACCTTC
NA | TRBJ2-1 | few | TRBV2 | CASSLASGEQFF | TGTGCCAGCAGCCTAGCCTCGGGTGAGCAGTTCTTC
NA | TRBJ2-5 | NA | TRBV30 | CAWSHSQGQYF | TGTGCCTGGAGCCATAGTCAGGGGCAGTACTTC
NA | TRBJ1-1 | NA | TRBV7-9 | CASSFRGSWTEAFF | TGTGCCAGCAGCTTCAGGGGATCGTGGACTGAAGCTTTCTTT
NA | TRBJ2-7 | NA | TRBV6-1 | CASSSEGGYEQYF | TGTGCCAGCAGTTCCGAAGGGGGCTACGAGCAGTACTTC
TRBD2 | TRBJ2-2 | NA | TRBV11-2 | CASSLVGRELSGELFF | TGTGCCAGCAGCTTAGTTGGGCGGGAGCTAAGCGGGGAGCTGTTTTTT
NA | TRBJ1-2 | NA | TRBV20-1 | CSAFYRNGYTF | TGCAGTGCTTTCTACAGGAACGGCTACACCTTC
NA | TRBJ1-1 | NA | TRBV5-1 | CASSLNQGNTEAFF | TGCGCCAGCAGCTTGAATCAGGGCAACACTGAAGCTTTCTTT
NA | TRBJ2-5 | NA | TRBV29-1 | CSVVTDGGTQYF | TGCAGCGTTGTCACGGACGGAGGGACCCAGTACTTC
NA | TRBJ1-4 | NA | TRBV9 | CASSGPGNLNEKLFF | TGTGCCAGCAGCGGACCAGGGAACCTTAATGAAAAACTGTTTTTT
NA | TRBJ2-2 | NA | TRBV7-2 | CASSYPGLNTGELFF | TGTGCCAGCAGCTACCCGGGACTCAACACCGGGGAGCTGTTTTTT
NA | TRBJ2-3 | NA | TRBV28 | CASSSQGHTQYF | TGTGCCAGCAGTTCACAGGGTCATACGCAGTATTTT
NA | TRBJ1-1 | NA | TRBV28 | CASSTQGSWNTEAFF | TGTGCCAGCAGTACACAGGGTTCATGGAACACTGAAGCTTTCTTT
NA | TRBJ2-1 | NA | TRBV30 | CAWRGETDYIQLGQFF | TGTGCCTGGAGGGGAGAAACGGACTATATACAATTGGGGCAGTTCTTC
NA | TRBJ1-4 | NA | TRBV5-8 | CASSLVQLRTNEKLFF | TGTGCCAGCAGCTTGGTACAGTTAAGAACTAATGAAAAACTGTTTTTT
TRBD1 | TRBJ2-4 | NA | TRBV18 | CASSTPSGQAGKNIQYF | TGTGCCAGCTCAACCCCGTCGGGACAGGCGGGCAAAAACATTCAGTACTTC
NA | TRBJ2-3 | NA | TRBV7-9 | CASSDRTEPTDTQYF | TGTGCCAGCAGCGACCGGACAGAACCCACAGATACGCAGTATTTT
NA | TRBJ2-1 | NA | TRBV29-1 | CSGGAYNEQFF | TGCAGCGGAGGAGCCTACAATGAGCAGTTCTTC
NA | TRBJ2-1 | once | TRBV5-1 | CASSHGQTNNEQFF | TGCGCCAGCAGCCATGGACAGACTAATAATGAGCAGTTCTTC
TRBD1 | TRBJ1-2 | NA | TRBV6-5 | CASNRDRGLGYTF | TGTGCCAGCAACCGGGACAGGGGTTTAGGCTACACCTTC
TRBD1 | TRBJ1-2 | once | TRBV19 | CASSMFAGGYGYTF | TGTGCCAGTAGTATGTTCGCAGGGGGCTATGGCTACACCTTC
NA | TRBJ2-1 | once | TRBV4-3 | CASSQDRLVDRNEQFF | TGCGCCAGCAGCCAAGACCGGCTAGTCGATCGCAATGAGCAGTTCTTC
TRBD1 | TRBJ2-7 | NA | TRBV18 | CASSPTTGKDYEQYF | TGTGCCAGCTCACCAACGACAGGGAAGGACTACGAGCAGTACTTC
NA | TRBJ2-1 | NA | TRBV7-9 | CASSPGTYNEQFF | TGTGCCAGCAGCCCTGGGACTTACAATGAGCAGTTCTTC
NA | TRBJ2-7 | once | TRBV9 | CASSVADNYEQYF | TGTGCCAGCAGCGTAGCGGATAACTACGAGCAGTACTTC
NA | TRBJ2-1 | NA | TRBV19 | CASSLTGSPFGDEQFF | TGTGCCAGTAGTCTTACAGGGAGCCCCTTCGGCGATGAGCAGTTCTTC
NA | TRBJ2-1 | NA | TRBV5-1 | CASSLLSSPQSSYNEQFF | TGCGCCAGCAGCTTGTTGTCTAGCCCCCAGAGCTCCTACAATGAGCAGTTCTTC
NA | TRBJ2-7 | once | TRBV6-5 | CASSRAGYEQYF | TGTGCCAGCAGTAGAGCGGGCTACGAGCAGTACTTC
TRBD2 | TRBJ2-2 | once | TRBV30 | CAWSVDLAGVGGELFF | TGTGCCTGGAGCGTGGATCTAGCGGGAGTTGGGGGGGAGCTGTTTTTT
TRBD2 | TRBJ2-3 | few | TRBV7-9 | CASRAAGGSTDTQYF | TGTGCCAGCAGAGCAGCGGGAGGGAGCACAGATACGCAGTATTTT
NA | TRBJ2-5 | NA | TRBV5-4 | CASSLGLRAQETQYF | TGTGCCAGCAGCTTAGGACTTCGCGCTCAAGAGACCCAGTACTTC
NA | TRBJ2-2 | NA | TRBV5-4 | CASSSGEALVAGELFF | TGTGCCAGCAGCTCCGGTGAGGCCCTCGTGGCCGGGGAGCTGTTTTTT